This T cell receptor beta chain originates from a study of T cell changes during pregnancy in multiple sclerosis (dated by TCRdb to about 2019). In terms of the full investigation: In women with multiple sclerosis, the researchers looked at how the T cell repertoire shifted as pregnancy progressed.

Library method: the immunoSEQ multiplex PCR assay. What TCRdb holds here is the immuneACCESS table cut down to in-frame rearrangements. Part of the clones is not present; checked against another copy, under half of the missing clones reflect an unresolved V gene, and the others are unexplained. The sample table records about 44,000 clones; 95% to 97% of these occur just once. About 0.89% of the sample is taken by the ten largest. Unmatched junction bases come to 4, with V trimmed by 4 bases and J by 1 base. The CDR3, cysteine through phenylalanine, is 15 amino acids long. Only the CDR3 portion is preserved as DNA: 45 bases, with reading frame beginning at the first base. The germline V gene (reference sequence) supplies CDR1 MNHNY and CDR2 SVGAGI. Details on this clone: Its specific antigen is unknown. Base qualities are not recorded, but no much larger clone differs from it by a single base.

The rearrangement joined TRBV6-6 to TRBJ1-1; a stretch of 9 junction bases matches TRBD1. The material sequenced was peripheral blood, taken in the second trimester of pregnancy. This sequence was found in a female donor with multiple sclerosis, enrolled in a pregnancy study. The CDR3 has the sequence CASSSRDRANTEAFF. The nucleotides are TGTGCCAGCAGTTCCAGGGACAGGGCGAACACTGAAGCTTTCTTT.